Following are 9 T cell receptor beta chains from one sample sequenced in a study of T-cell reconstitution after alpha-beta-depleted transplantation in children. A TCRbeta library incorporating unique molecular identifiers was prepared. TCRdb ran MiXCR on the PCR reads and lists one entry per CDR3 protein. Here the sample spans 140,000 or so distinct CDR3 sequences, 8% to 10% being singletons. The sequencing here drew on PBMCs, mostly from graft donor cells, taken 180 days after TCRalphabeta/CD19-depleted stem cell transplant. The receptors originated from a female patient between 2 and 15 years old who had a stem cell transplant for congenital amegakaryocytic thrombocytopenia, so the T cells may come from the graft donor.

The rearrangement links TRBV28 to TRBJ1-2, with 7 bases lining up with TRBD1. V lost 7 bases to trimming and J lost 0 bases; unmatched junction nucleotides: 8. The CDR3 covers 15 residues. Germline CDR1 is MDHEN and CDR2 is SYDVKM. CDR3 loop: CASIPGGSPNYGYTF. The CDR3 DNA follows: TGTGCCAGCATCCCAGGGGGGAGTCCTAACTATGGCTACACCTTC.

V and J are TRBV20-1 and TRBJ2-1; D assignment may be TRBD1 or TRBD2 (5 bases each). V was cut by 2 bases and J by 7 bases, with 15 bases left in between. Germline loops: CDR1 DFQATT, CDR2 SNEGSKA (reference sequence). The CDR3 spans 14 residues. CDR3 nucleotide sequence: TGCAGTGCTAGATCAGAAACGGGACGGAATGAGCAGTTCTTC. It yields the protein CSARSETGRNEQFF.

This clonotype was detected many times. CDR3 residues: CASSLIRTSGADTQYF. As DNA, the CDR3 is TGTGCCAGCAGCTTAATCCGGACTAGCGGGGCAGATACGCAGTATTTT. The rearrangement joins TRBV7-2 to TRBJ2-3; TRBD2 agrees at 12 bases. The germline V gene encodes CDR1 SGHTA and CDR2 FQGNSA. The CDR3 length is 16 residues. J lost 4 bases, V lost 2 bases, and 4 bases had no gene match.

This clonotype was found many times. The chain is built from TRBV3-1 and TRBJ2-5, with TRBD2 as a possible D gene (5 bases). Germline lookup yields CDR1 LGHDT and CDR2 YNNKEL (reference sequence). The CDR3 runs 16 residues. Trimming took 3 bases from V and 3 from J, leaving 17 bases between them. The CDR3 DNA follows: TGTGCCAGCAGCCACCGTCAACTAGTTCCGGAAGAGACCCAGTACTTC. It translates to CASSHRQLVPEETQYF.

This clonotype was observed many times. The chain joins TRBV20-1 to TRBJ2-7, with 9 bases that match TRBD1. Germline V lookup: CDR1 DFQATT, CDR2 SNEGSKA (reference sequence). J lost 4 bases, V lost 5 bases, and 21 bases had no gene match. The CDR3 length is 18 residues. CDR3 amino acids: CSAEGLGTGTSFGYEQYF. CDR3 sequence (DNA): TGCAGTGCTGAGGGCCTCGGGACAGGGACCAGTTTTGGGTACGAGCAGTACTTC.

This clonotype occurred a few times. V gene TRBV5-5 combines with J gene TRBJ2-2; D perhaps matches TRBD2 (7 bases). The CDR3 length is 17 residues. Looked up from germline, CDR1 is SGHKS and CDR2 is YYEKEE (reference sequence). Trimming stripped 3 bases from V and 7 bases from J, with 22 bases between. DNA for the CDR3: TGTGCCAGCAGCTGGGGGGCTCCTGGACTAGGCGGCGGGGAGCTGTTTTTT. Residues: CASSWGAPGLGGGELFF.

V is TRBV7-9 and J is TRBJ1-1, with D unresolved. The V gene's germline CDR1 is SEHNR and CDR2 FQNEAQ (reference sequence). V was cut by 2 bases and J by 5 bases, with 12 bases left in between. The CDR3 is 14 amino acids. CDR3: CASSLKGPGTEAFF. The CDR3 DNA reads as TGTGCCAGCAGCTTAAAAGGCCCGGGGACTGAAGCTTTCTTT.

This clonotype has just a few counts. The chain is built from TRBV28 and TRBJ1-5, with D possibly being TRBD1 (5 bases). The CDR3 spans 13 residues. V gave up 8 bases and J gave up 0 bases, with 8 bases separating them. Germline V gene sequence: CDR1 MDHEN, CDR2 SYDVKM. The CDR3 sequence: CASDQGSNQPQHF. In DNA, the CDR3 is TGTGCCAGCGACCAGGGTAGCAATCAGCCCCAGCATTTT. The entire variable domain, with the rest obtained from reference TRBV28 and TRBJ1-5, is as follows: DVKVTQSSRYLVKRTGEKVFLECVQDMDHENMFWYRQDPGLGLRLIYFSYDVKMKEKGDIPEGYSVSREKKERFSLILESASTNQTSMYLCASDQGSNQPQHFGDGTRLSIL.

As regards this clonotype: With a much larger clone just one base away, this may be a read error. The V call is TRBV20-1, the J call TRBJ2-3, with D hard to call. This CDR3 has 14 residues. Per germline, CDR1 DFQATT and CDR2 SNEGSKA (reference sequence). This CDR3 reads CSSRESRSGDTQYF. The CDR3 DNA sequence: TGCAGTTCTAGAGAAAGTCGGTCTGGAGATACGCAGTATTTT.